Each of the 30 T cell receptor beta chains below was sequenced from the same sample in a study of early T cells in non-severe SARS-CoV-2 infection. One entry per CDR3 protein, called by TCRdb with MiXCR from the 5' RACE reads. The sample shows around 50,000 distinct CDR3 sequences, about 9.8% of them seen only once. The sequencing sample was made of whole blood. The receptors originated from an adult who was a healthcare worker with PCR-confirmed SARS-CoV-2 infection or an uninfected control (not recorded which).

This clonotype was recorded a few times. The CDR3 is CASRITHPIGGGSYEQYF. The CDR3 DNA is TGTGCCAGCAGAATAACTCATCCGATCGGAGGGGGGTCCTACGAGCAGTACTTC. J is TRBJ2-7 and V is TRBV2; D might be TRBD1 or TRBD2, each matching 6 bases. The CDR3 extends over 18 amino acids. Germline CDR1 is SNHLY and CDR2 is FYNNEI. V lost 6 bases and J lost 1, with 25 bases in between.

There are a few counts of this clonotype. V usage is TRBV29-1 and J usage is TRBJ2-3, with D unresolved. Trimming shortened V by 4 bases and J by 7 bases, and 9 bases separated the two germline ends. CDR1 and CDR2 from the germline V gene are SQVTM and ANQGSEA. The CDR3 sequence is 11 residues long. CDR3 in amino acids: CSVVVSHTQYF. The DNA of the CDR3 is TGCAGCGTTGTAGTCTCGCATACGCAGTATTTT.

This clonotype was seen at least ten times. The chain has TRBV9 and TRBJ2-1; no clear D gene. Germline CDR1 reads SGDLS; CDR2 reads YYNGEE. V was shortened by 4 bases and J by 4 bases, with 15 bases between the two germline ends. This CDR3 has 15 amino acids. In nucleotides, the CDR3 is TGTGCCAGCAGCTCCCAAGACACTCCGTACAATGAGCAGTTCTTC. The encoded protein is CASSSQDTPYNEQFF.

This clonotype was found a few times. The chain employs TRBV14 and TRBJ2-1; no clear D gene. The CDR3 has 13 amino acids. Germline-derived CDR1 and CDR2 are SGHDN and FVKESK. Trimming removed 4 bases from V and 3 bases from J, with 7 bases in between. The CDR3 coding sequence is TGTGCCAGCAGCCTGACAATCTACAATGAGCAGTTCTTC. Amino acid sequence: CASSLTIYNEQFF.

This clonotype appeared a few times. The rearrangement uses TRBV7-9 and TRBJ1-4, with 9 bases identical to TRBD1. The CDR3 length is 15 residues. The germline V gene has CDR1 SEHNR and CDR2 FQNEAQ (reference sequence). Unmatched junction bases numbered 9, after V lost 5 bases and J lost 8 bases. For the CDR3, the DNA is TGTGCCAGCAGCCCCGGGACGGACAGGGGAGAAAAACTGTTTTTT. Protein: CASSPGTDRGEKLFF. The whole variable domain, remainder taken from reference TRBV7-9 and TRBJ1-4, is DTGVSQNPRHKITKRGQNVTFRCDPISEHNRLYWYRQTLGQGPEFLTYFQNEAQLEKSRLLSDRFSAERPKGSFSTLEIQRTEQGDSAMYLCASSPGTDRGEKLFFGSGTQLSVL.

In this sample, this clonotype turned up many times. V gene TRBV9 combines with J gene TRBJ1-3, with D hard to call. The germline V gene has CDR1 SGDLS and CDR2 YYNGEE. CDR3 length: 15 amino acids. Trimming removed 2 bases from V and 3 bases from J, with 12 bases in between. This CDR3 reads CASSVSGSSGNTIYF. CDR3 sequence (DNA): TGTGCCAGCAGCGTTTCAGGTTCTAGTGGAAACACCATATATTTT.

This CDR3 is CASSFDSPGTGPEGGEKLFF. The CDR3 DNA reads TGTGCCAGCAGCTTCGACAGTCCCGGGACAGGGCCCGAAGGGGGTGAAAAACTGTTTTTT. This chain links TRBV7-9 with TRBJ1-4; the match to TRBD1 covers 9 bases. The J segment lost 7 bases and the V segment lost 3 bases, leaving 21 bases of the junction unmatched. Germline loops: CDR1 SEHNR, CDR2 FQNEAQ (reference sequence). The CDR3 runs to 20 residues.

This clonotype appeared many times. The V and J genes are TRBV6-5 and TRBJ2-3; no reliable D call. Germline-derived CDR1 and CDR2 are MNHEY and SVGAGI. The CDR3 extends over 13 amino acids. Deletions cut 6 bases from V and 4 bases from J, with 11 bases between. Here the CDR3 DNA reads TGTGCCAGCAGAACTCCAGTCCCAGATACGCAGTATTTT. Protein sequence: CASRTPVPDTQYF.

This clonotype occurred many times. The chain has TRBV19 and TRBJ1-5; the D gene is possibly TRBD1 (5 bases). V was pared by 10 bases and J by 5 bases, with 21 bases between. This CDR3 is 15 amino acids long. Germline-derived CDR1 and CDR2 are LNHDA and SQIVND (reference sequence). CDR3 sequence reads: CAISHGGVPDQPQHF. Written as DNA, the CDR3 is TGTGCCATCTCCCACGGAGGGGTTCCGGATCAGCCCCAGCATTTT.

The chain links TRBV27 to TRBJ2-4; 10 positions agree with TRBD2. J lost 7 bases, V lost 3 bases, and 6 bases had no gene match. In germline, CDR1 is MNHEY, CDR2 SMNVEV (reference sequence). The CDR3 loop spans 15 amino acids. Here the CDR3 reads CASSLALAGANIQYF. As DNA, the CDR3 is TGTGCCAGCAGTTTGGCCCTAGCGGGAGCTAACATTCAGTACTTC.

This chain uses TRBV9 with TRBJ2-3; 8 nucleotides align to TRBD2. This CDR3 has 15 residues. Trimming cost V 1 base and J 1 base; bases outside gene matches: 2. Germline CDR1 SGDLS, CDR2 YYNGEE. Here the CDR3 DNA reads TGTGCCAGCAGCGTAACAGCGGGAGGCACAGATACGCAGTATTTT. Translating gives CASSVTAGGTDTQYF.

DNA for the CDR3: TGTGCCAGCAGTTACTCGATCCCGGGGACCTACGAGCAGTACTTC. This codes for CASSYSIPGTYEQYF. This rearrangement joins TRBV6-5 to TRBJ2-7; a possible D gene is TRBD2 (5 bases). Germline values: CDR1 MNHEY, CDR2 SVGAGI. The length of the CDR3 is 15 residues. V lost 0 bases, J lost 2 bases, and 11 bases lay in between.

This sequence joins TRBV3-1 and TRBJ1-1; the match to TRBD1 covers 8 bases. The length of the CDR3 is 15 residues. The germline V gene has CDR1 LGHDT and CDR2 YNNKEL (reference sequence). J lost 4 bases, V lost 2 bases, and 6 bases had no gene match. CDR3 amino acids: CASSQYRGVFTEAFF. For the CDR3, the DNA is TGTGCCAGCAGCCAATACAGGGGGGTATTCACTGAAGCTTTCTTT.

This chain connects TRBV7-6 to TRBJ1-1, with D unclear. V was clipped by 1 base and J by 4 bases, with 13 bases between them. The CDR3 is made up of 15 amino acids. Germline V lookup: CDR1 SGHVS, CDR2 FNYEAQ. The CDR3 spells CASSLVVGSVTEAFF. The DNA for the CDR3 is TGTGCCAGCAGCTTAGTAGTGGGATCCGTCACTGAAGCTTTCTTT.

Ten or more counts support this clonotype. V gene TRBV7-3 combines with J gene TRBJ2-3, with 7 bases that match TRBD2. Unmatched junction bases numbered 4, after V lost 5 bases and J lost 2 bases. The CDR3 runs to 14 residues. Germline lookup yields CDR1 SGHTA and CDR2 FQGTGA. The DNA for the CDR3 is TGTGCCAGCAGCCAAAGCGGGAACACAGATACGCAGTATTTT. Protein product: CASSQSGNTDTQYF.

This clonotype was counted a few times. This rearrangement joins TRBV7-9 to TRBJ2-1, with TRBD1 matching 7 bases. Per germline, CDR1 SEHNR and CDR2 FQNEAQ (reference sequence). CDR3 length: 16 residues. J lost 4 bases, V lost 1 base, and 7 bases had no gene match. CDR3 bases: TGTGCCAGCAGCTTAGAGGGGCGACAGGGATACAATGAGCAGTTCTTC. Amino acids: CASSLEGRQGYNEQFF. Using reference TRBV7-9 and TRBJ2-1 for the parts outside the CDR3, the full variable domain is DTGVSQNPRHKITKRGQNVTFRCDPISEHNRLYWYRQTLGQGPEFLTYFQNEAQLEKSRLLSDRFSAERPKGSFSTLEIQRTEQGDSAMYLCASSLEGRQGYNEQFFGPGTRLTVL.

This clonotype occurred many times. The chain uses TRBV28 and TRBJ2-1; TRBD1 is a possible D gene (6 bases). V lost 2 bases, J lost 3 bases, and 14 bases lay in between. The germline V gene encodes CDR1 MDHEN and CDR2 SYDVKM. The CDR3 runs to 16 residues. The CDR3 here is CASSLPSTGGYNEQFF. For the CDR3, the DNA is TGTGCCAGCAGTTTACCTTCGACAGGAGGCTACAATGAGCAGTTCTTC.

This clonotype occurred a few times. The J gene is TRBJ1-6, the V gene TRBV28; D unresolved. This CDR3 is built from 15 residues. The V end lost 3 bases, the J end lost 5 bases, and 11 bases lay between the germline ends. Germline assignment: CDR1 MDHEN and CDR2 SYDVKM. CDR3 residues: CASSFGVSDNSPLHF. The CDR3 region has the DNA TGTGCCAGCAGTTTTGGGGTCTCGGATAATTCACCCCTCCACTTT. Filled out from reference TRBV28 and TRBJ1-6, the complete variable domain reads DVKVTQSSRYLVKRTGEKVFLECVQDMDHENMFWYRQDPGLGLRLIYFSYDVKMKEKGDIPEGYSVSREKKERFSLILESASTNQTSMYLCASSFGVSDNSPLHFGNGTRLTVT.

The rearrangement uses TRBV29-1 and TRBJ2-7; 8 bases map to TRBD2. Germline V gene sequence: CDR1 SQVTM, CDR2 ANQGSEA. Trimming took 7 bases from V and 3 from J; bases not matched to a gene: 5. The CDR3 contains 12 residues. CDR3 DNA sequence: TGCAGCGCCGGACTAGCAGACTACGAGCAGTACTTC. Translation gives CSAGLADYEQYF.

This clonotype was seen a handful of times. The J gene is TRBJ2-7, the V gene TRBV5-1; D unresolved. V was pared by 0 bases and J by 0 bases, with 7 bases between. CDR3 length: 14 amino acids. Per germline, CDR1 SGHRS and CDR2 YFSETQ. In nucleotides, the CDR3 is TGCGCCAGCAGCTTGGAAGTGACCTCCTACGAGCAGTACTTC. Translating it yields CASSLEVTSYEQYF.

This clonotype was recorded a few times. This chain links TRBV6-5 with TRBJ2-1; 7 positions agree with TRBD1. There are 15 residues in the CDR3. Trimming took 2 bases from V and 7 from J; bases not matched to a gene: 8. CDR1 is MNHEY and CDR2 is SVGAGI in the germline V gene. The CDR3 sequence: CASSYTRTGGNEQFF. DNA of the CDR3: TGTGCCAGCAGTTACACCCGGACAGGAGGAAATGAGCAGTTCTTC.

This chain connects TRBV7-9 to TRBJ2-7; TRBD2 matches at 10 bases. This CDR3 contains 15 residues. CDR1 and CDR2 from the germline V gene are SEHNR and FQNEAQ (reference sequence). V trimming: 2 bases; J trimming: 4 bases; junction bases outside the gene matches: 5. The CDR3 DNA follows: TGTGCCAGCAGCTTATTAGTAGCGGGAGGTTACGAGCAGTACTTC. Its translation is CASSLLVAGGYEQYF.

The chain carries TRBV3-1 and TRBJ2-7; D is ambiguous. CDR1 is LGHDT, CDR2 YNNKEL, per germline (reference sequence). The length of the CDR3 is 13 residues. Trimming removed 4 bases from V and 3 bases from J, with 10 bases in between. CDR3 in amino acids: CASSPSSDYEQYF. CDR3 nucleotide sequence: TGTGCCAGCAGCCCAAGTTCGGACTACGAGCAGTACTTC.

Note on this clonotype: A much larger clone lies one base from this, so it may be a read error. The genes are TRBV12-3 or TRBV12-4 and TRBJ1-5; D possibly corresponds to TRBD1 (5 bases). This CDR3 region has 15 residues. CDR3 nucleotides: TGTGCCAGCAGTTTTACCGGGACTTCCGAACAGCCCCTGCATTTT. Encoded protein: CASSFTGTSEQPLHF.

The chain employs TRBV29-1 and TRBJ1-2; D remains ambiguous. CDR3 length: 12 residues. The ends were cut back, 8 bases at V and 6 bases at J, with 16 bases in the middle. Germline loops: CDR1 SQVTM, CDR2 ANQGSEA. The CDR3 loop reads CSTESTRDGYTF. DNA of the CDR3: TGCAGCACTGAATCCACCCGGGATGGCTACACCTTC.

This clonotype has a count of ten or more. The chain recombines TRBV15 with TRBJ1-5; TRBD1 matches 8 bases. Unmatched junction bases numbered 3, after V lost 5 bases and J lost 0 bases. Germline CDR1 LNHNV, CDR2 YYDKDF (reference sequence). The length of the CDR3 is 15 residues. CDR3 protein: CATSPDRGSNQPQHF. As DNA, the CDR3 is TGTGCCACCAGCCCCGACAGGGGTAGCAATCAGCCCCAGCATTTT.

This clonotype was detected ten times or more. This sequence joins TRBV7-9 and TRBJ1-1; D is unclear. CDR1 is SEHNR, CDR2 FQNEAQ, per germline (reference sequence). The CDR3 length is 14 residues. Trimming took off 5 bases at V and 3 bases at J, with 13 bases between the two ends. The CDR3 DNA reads TGTGCCAGCAGCCCCGTAGGCGGCTACACTGAAGCTTTCTTT. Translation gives CASSPVGGYTEAFF.

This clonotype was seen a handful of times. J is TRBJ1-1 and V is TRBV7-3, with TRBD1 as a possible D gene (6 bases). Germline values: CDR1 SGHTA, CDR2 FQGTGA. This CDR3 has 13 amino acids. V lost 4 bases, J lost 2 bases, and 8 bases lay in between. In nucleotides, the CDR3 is TGTGCCAGCAGCTCACAGGGCAACACTGAAGCTTTCTTT. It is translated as CASSSQGNTEAFF.

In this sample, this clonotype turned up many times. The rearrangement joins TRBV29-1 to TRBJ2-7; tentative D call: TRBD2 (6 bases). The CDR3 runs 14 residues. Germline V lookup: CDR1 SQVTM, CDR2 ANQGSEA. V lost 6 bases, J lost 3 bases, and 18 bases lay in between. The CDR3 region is CSVRGTPLYYEQYF. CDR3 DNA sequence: TGCAGCGTGCGCGGGACTCCCCTTTACTACGAGCAGTACTTC.

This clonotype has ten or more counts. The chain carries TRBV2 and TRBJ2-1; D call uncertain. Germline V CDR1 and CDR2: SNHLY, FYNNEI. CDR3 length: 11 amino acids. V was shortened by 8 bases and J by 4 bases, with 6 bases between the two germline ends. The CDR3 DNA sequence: TGTGCCAGCGGGCAGTACAATGAGCAGTTCTTC. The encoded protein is CASGQYNEQFF.